This T cell receptor (beta chain) derives from a study of blood T cell repertoires in COVID-19. This clone came up once. Assay used: immunoSEQ multiplex PCR; TCRdb lists only in-frame clones, some missing. Of over 250,000 clones listed, 80% to 95% are singletons. The CDR3 sequence is 15 residues long. Germline V gives CDR1 MGHDK, CDR2 SYGVNS. Between the trimmed V and J ends, which lost 5 bases and 5 bases, there was a span of 18 bases. Sequencing was performed on PBMCs or T cells enriched from blood (not recorded which). The V and J genes are TRBV25-1 and TRBJ2-5, with D possibly TRBD1 on 7 matching bases. This clonotype was obtained from a woman aged 25-40 years who had recovered from COVID-19. The DNA for the CDR3 is TGTGCCAGCAGTAGACAACAGGGGAGGCAGGAGACCCAGTACTTC. Translating it yields CASSRQQGRQETQYF. Drawing the rest from reference TRBV25-1 and TRBJ2-5, the complete variable domain is EADIYQTPRYLVIGTGKKITLECSQTMGHDKMYWYQQDPGMELHLIHYSYGVNSTEKGDLSSESTVSRIRTEHFPLTLESARPSHTSQYLCASSRQQGRQETQYFGPGTRLLVL.